The clone carrying this TCR beta chain showed up just a few times. Its target is not known. Alongside a J-beta primer mix, a sample-barcoded 5' primer served in a second PCR lasting roughly 6 to 12 cycles. From the 5' RACE reads, TCRdb called clonotypes with MiXCR, one entry per CDR3 protein. The repertoire holds around 1.5 million distinct CDR3 sequences, with around 55% as singletons. This sample stems from a study of blood T cells in healthy people across ages. About the research overall: In model experiments, template switching was able to capture about one barcoded beta molecule for every two T cells that were present.

General study findings and limits: Naive and antigen-experienced cells were not separated, limiting conclusive comparison. Age advanced and TCR beta diversity per million T cells fell, roughly linearly.

They isolated at least 7 million PBMCs from each sample. CDR3 size: 13 residues. Germline V CDR1 and CDR2: SQVTM, ANQGSEA. The V gene lost 7 bases and the J gene lost 1 base, with 13 bases spanning the gap. Sequencing used blood. The chain carries TRBV29-1 and TRBJ2-5, with D tentatively TRBD2 (7 bases). The sequence was obtained from a man between 18 and 29 years old in good health. DNA of the CDR3: TGCAGCGGCTTGGCGGGGGCCCAAGAGACCCAGTACTTC. Protein sequence: CSGLAGAQETQYF.